A single sample is the source of the 26 T cell receptor beta chains below, sequenced in a study of post-analysis software for immune sequencing data. Unique-molecular-identifier-tagged TCR beta cDNA libraries were used. TCRdb ran MiXCR on the PCR reads and lists one entry per CDR3 protein. The sample lists about 770,000 distinct CDR3 sequences, around 45% occurring once. Overall study results and limits: Among several TRBV segments more frequent in patients than controls were TRBV5-6, TRBV5-1 and TRBV20-1.

No antigen is known for these receptors. Sequencing was performed on blood. Receptors were obtained from a girl aged 5-17 years with multiple sclerosis.

This clonotype showed up many times. The chain couples TRBV7-9 to TRBJ2-5; D gene uncertain. V shed 2 bases and J shed 1 base, with 2 bases lying between them. The CDR3 spans 12 residues. The V gene's germline CDR1 is SEHNR and CDR2 FQNEAQ (reference sequence). The DNA of the CDR3 is TGTGCCAGCAGCTTACTCCAAGAGACCCAGTACTTC. Its translation is CASSLLQETQYF.

The table lists this clonotype with a few counts. The chain recombines TRBV30 with TRBJ1-1; no clear D. The CDR3 has 14 residues. CDR1 GTSNPN and CDR2 SVGIG come from the germline V gene (reference sequence). V dropped 2 bases and J dropped 8 bases, with 18 bases sitting between them. CDR3 sequence reads: CAWSPNARAEEAFF. CDR3 DNA: TGTGCCTGGAGTCCCAACGCACGGGCAGAAGAAGCTTTCTTT. Looking up the rest from reference TRBV30 and TRBJ1-1 gives the full variable domain: SQTIHQWPATLVQPVGSPLSLECTVEGTSNPNLYWYRQAAGRGLQLLFYSVGIGQISSEVPQNLSASRPQDRQFILSSKKLLLSDSGFYLCAWSPNARAEEAFFGQGTRLTVV.

The V call is TRBV3-1, the J call TRBJ2-3; TRBD2 agrees at 12 bases. Germline V gene lookup returns CDR1 LGHDT and CDR2 YNNKEL (reference sequence). The CDR3 loop spans 16 amino acids. V lost 1 base, J lost 4 bases, and 3 bases stayed unmatched. The CDR3 DNA reads TGTGCCAGCAGCCAAGTCCCTAGCGGGGGGGCAGATACGCAGTATTTT. This encodes CASSQVPSGGADTQYF.

This clonotype was counted a few times. The chain links TRBV15 to TRBJ1-6, with 8 bases identical to TRBD1. There are 16 residues in the CDR3. The J segment lost 9 bases and the V segment lost 0 bases, leaving 7 bases of the junction unmatched. CDR1 is LNHNV and CDR2 is YYDKDF in the germline V gene (reference sequence). This CDR3 is CATSRDQGARSSPLHF. The DNA for the CDR3 is TGTGCCACCAGCAGAGATCAGGGGGCGCGAAGTTCACCCCTCCACTTT.

This clonotype was recorded a few times. The rearrangement joins TRBV27 to TRBJ2-1; a weak D match, TRBD2 (6 bases). The ends were cut back, 3 bases at V and 0 bases at J, with 12 bases in the middle. Germline-derived CDR1 and CDR2 are MNHEY and SMNVEV (reference sequence). This CDR3 has 16 amino acids. The CDR3 bases are TGTGCCAGCAGTTTGTGGGGGAGGCACTCCTACAATGAGCAGTTCTTC. It translates to CASSLWGRHSYNEQFF.

The V gene is TRBV12-5, the J gene TRBJ2-5; tentatively, D is TRBD2 (5 bases). The CDR3 is 12 residues long. V was pared by 4 bases and J by 7 bases, with 10 bases between. Germline values: CDR1 LGHNT, CDR2 FRNRAP. The CDR3 nucleotides are TGTGCTAGTGGTTCCGAACGGGGGACCCAGTACTTC. This encodes CASGSERGTQYF.

The chain recombines TRBV4-1 with TRBJ2-5; TRBD1 is a possible D gene (6 bases). CDR1 is MGHRA, CDR2 YSYEKL, per germline. CDR3 size: 15 residues. Trimming removed 1 base from V and 3 bases from J, with 12 bases in between. Here the CDR3 DNA reads TGCGCCAGCAGCCAAGGGTCAGGGGTGGAAGAGACCCAGTACTTC. Protein: CASSQGSGVEETQYF.

This chain connects TRBV30 to TRBJ2-7; possible D gene TRBD2, 5 bases. There are 12 residues in the CDR3. Germline V gene sequence: CDR1 GTSNPN, CDR2 SVGIG (reference sequence). V was trimmed by 2 bases and J by 7 bases, leaving 12 bases between them. In DNA, the CDR3 is TGTGCCTGGAGTCCCCCTTGGGAGGAGCAGTACTTC. Its translation is CAWSPPWEEQYF. Drawing the rest from reference TRBV30 and TRBJ2-7, the complete variable domain is SQTIHQWPATLVQPVGSPLSLECTVEGTSNPNLYWYRQAAGRGLQLLFYSVGIGQISSEVPQNLSASRPQDRQFILSSKKLLLSDSGFYLCAWSPPWEEQYFGPGTRLTVT.

This clonotype was counted many times. The rearrangement uses TRBV7-3 and TRBJ2-1; tentatively, D is TRBD1 or TRBD2 (5 bases each). This CDR3 contains 15 residues. Trimming stripped 5 bases from V and 3 bases from J, with 14 bases between. The germline gives CDR1 SGHTA, CDR2 FQGTGA. The CDR3 is CASSAGLAGYNEQFF. The CDR3 nucleotides are TGTGCCAGCAGCGCAGGGCTAGCAGGCTACAATGAGCAGTTCTTC.

This clonotype occurred a few times. The chain couples TRBV20-1 to TRBJ2-1; maybe TRBD1 (6 bases). The CDR3 is 13 amino acids. V was pared by 4 bases and J by 6 bases, with 13 bases between. Germline assignment: CDR1 DFQATT and CDR2 SNEGSKA (reference sequence). In DNA, the CDR3 is TGCAGTGCTACGACAGGAATAGTCAATGAGCAGTTCTTC. Protein product: CSATTGIVNEQFF.

This clonotype appeared a few times. CDR3 DNA sequence: TGTGCCAGCAGCGTAGTTAGCGGGAGGGGGGGAAATGAGCAGTTCTTC. Encoded protein: CASSVVSGRGGNEQFF. The chain couples TRBV7-8 to TRBJ2-1; the match to TRBD2 covers 11 bases. The germline CDR1 and CDR2 sequences are SGHVS and FQNEAQ. The CDR3 contains 16 residues. Unmatched junction bases numbered 10, after V lost 5 bases and J lost 7 bases.

This clonotype was seen only a few times. The chain couples TRBV6-5 to TRBJ1-2; D is uncertain. The CDR3 consists of 13 residues. Per germline, CDR1 MNHEY and CDR2 SVGAGI. V lost 5 bases to trimming and J lost 3 bases, with 10 bases between them. CDR3 in DNA: TGTGCCAGCAGTCCATTCCCCTACTATGGCTACACCTTC. Encoded protein: CASSPFPYYGYTF.

This clonotype came up a few times. The chain carries TRBV20-1 and TRBJ2-7; 9 nucleotides agree with TRBD2. CDR3 length equals 15 residues. The germline V gene has CDR1 DFQATT and CDR2 SNEGSKA (reference sequence). V was pared by 4 bases and J by 3 bases, with 10 bases of the junction left unmatched. This chain's CDR3 is CSAIDGQRGDYEQYF. CDR3 bases: TGCAGTGCTATAGACGGACAGCGGGGGGACTACGAGCAGTACTTC.

A few counts support this clonotype. The chain employs TRBV20-1 and TRBJ1-4; perhaps TRBD1 as D (6 bases). Trimming shortened V by 3 bases and J by 12 bases, and 20 bases separated the two germline ends. Germline CDR1 and CDR2: DFQATT and SNEGSKA (reference sequence). The CDR3 is made up of 14 amino acids. Here the CDR3 reads CSARGPTMKGELFF. The CDR3 DNA reads as TGCAGTGCTAGGGGACCGACTATGAAGGGGGAACTGTTTTTT.

V and J are TRBV5-1 and TRBJ1-2, with a possible D match to TRBD1 (6 bases). The CDR3 sequence is 15 residues long. Trimming removed 4 bases from V and 7 bases from J, with 20 bases in between. The V gene's germline CDR1 is SGHRS and CDR2 YFSETQ. In DNA, the CDR3 is TGCGCCAGCAGCCAGGGGCAGGGAAGGGACTGTGGCTACACCTTC. It yields the protein CASSQGQGRDCGYTF.

A few counts support this clonotype. The CDR3 DNA sequence: TGTGCCAGCAGCTCCCCGACAGTTGGAGGTGAGCAGTTCTTC. Translation gives CASSSPTVGGEQFF. The chain carries TRBV7-9 and TRBJ2-1; D is tentatively TRBD1 or TRBD2 (5 bases each). Per germline, CDR1 SEHNR and CDR2 FQNEAQ (reference sequence). This CDR3 is built from 14 residues. The V gene lost 4 bases and the J gene lost 9 bases, with 16 bases spanning the gap. The entire variable domain, with the rest obtained from reference TRBV7-9 and TRBJ2-1, is as follows: DTGVSQNPRHKITKRGQNVTFRCDPISEHNRLYWYRQTLGQGPEFLTYFQNEAQLEKSRLLSDRFSAERPKGSFSTLEIQRTEQGDSAMYLCASSSPTVGGEQFFGPGTRLTVL.

V and J are TRBV15 and TRBJ2-5; no reliable D call. The germline CDR1 and CDR2 sequences are LNHNV and YYDKDF (reference sequence). The CDR3 has 13 residues. V lost 1 base and J lost 5, with 8 bases in between. The CDR3 sequence: CATSRGLGETQYF. Written as DNA, the CDR3 is TGTGCCACCAGCAGAGGACTCGGGGAGACCCAGTACTTC.

A few counts support this clonotype. In nucleotides, the CDR3 is TGTGCCAGCAGCGTAGCTCTACTGGGAGAGACCCAGTACTTC. Its translation is CASSVALLGETQYF. The chain employs TRBV9 and TRBJ2-7; the D is unclear. Near its end, the DNA agrees better with TRBJ2-5, so the J call may be wrong. Germline CDR1 SGDLS, CDR2 YYNGEE. CDR3 size: 14 residues.

V gene TRBV20-1 combines with J gene TRBJ2-1; maybe TRBD2 (6 bases). This CDR3 is 14 amino acids long. Trimming stripped 3 bases from V and 6 bases from J, with 15 bases between. CDR1 is DFQATT, CDR2 SNEGSKA, per germline (reference sequence). The CDR3 loop is CSASRGERGNEQFF. CDR3 in DNA: TGCAGTGCTAGCCGCGGGGAGAGGGGCAATGAGCAGTTCTTC.

The rearrangement joins TRBV11-2 to TRBJ2-7; a possible D gene is TRBD2 (6 bases). Germline loops: CDR1 SGHAT, CDR2 FQNNGV. The CDR3 runs 13 residues. V lost 5 bases to trimming and J lost 5 bases, with 13 bases between them. The CDR3 DNA sequence: TGTGCCAGCAGCCGCCAGGGCGGGAACGAGCAGTACTTC. Its protein is CASSRQGGNEQYF.

The chain combines TRBV7-8 with TRBJ2-7; D is possibly TRBD1 (6 bases). V was trimmed by 4 bases and J by 10 bases, leaving 23 bases between them. The CDR3 contains 15 residues. CDR1 and CDR2 (germline): SGHVS, FQNEAQ. The CDR3 loop reads CASSCHTGKQETQYF. The CDR3 DNA reads as TGTGCCAGCAGCTGTCACACAGGGAAACAAGAAACCCAGTACTTC.

The J gene is TRBJ2-3, the V gene TRBV28, with D maybe TRBD2 (5 bases). Germline V gene lookup returns CDR1 MDHEN and CDR2 SYDVKM. The V and J ends lost 6 bases and 10 bases respectively, with 35 bases between them. The CDR3 length is 19 residues. The CDR3 sequence: CASSPTGSAAHSKFDAQYF. CDR3 nucleotide sequence: TGTGCCAGCAGCCCCACGGGATCAGCGGCCCACTCAAAATTTGATGCGCAGTATTTT.

The chain has TRBV20-1 and TRBJ2-3, with TRBD2 identical over 10 bases. CDR3 length equals 16 residues. After removal of 3 bases from V and 4 bases from J, the junction contained 10 bases not matched to a gene. In germline, CDR1 is DFQATT, CDR2 SNEGSKA (reference sequence). The DNA of the CDR3 is TGCAGTGCTAGTGGAGCGGGAGGGCCTCAGGCAGATACGCAGTATTTT. The encoded protein is CSASGAGGPQADTQYF.

V and J are TRBV29-1 and TRBJ2-5; possible D gene TRBD2, 5 bases. From germline, CDR1 is SQVTM and CDR2 ANQGSEA. Trimming shortened V by 4 bases and J by 1 base, and 7 bases separated the two germline ends. The CDR3 is made up of 12 amino acids. The CDR3 sequence is CSVVAFQETQYF. As DNA, the CDR3 is TGCAGCGTTGTAGCGTTCCAAGAGACCCAGTACTTC.

The rearrangement links TRBV10-3 to TRBJ2-5, with 13 bases aligning to TRBD2. V lost 8 bases, J lost 11 bases, and 14 bases stayed unmatched. CDR1 is ENHRY, CDR2 SYGVKD, per germline. This CDR3 has 15 amino acids. The CDR3 DNA is TGTGCCATCGGCAATGGACTAGCGGGAGCGGATGAGCAGTACTTC. This gives the protein CAIGNGLAGADEQYF.

This chain uses TRBV7-6 with TRBJ2-6, with unresolved D. This CDR3 comprises 15 residues. Germline-derived CDR1 and CDR2 are SGHVS and FNYEAQ. V lost 8 bases, J lost 0 bases, and 11 bases lay in between. Written as DNA, the CDR3 is TGTGCCAGCTCACCATCGGGCTCTGGGGCCAACGTCCTGACTTTC. Protein product: CASSPSGSGANVLTF.